The clone carrying this T cell receptor beta chain was counted many times. The data are from a study of neurological immune-mediated disorders. TCRdb recomputed calls from the 5' RACE reads with MiXCR, one row per CDR3 protein. The table has some 66,000 distinct CDR3 sequences, over 4% seen once. Germline V gene sequence: CDR1 MDHEN, CDR2 SYDVKM. The CDR3 sequence is 19 residues long. V dropped 6 bases and J dropped 0 bases, with 21 bases sitting between them. The TCR was taken from a man aged 45-65 years with multiple sclerosis. The V call is TRBV28, the J call TRBJ2-6, with a weak D call TRBD1 (5 bases). The sample consisted of PBMCs. The CDR3 DNA is TGTGCCAGCAGCTTCGCGGTGGGCAGGGCTAGCTCTGGGGCCAACGTCCTGACTTTC. Its translation: CASSFAVGRASSGANVLTF.